The clone carrying this T cell receptor (beta chain) has only a few counts. Combining a sample-barcoded 5' primer with a J-beta primer mix, a second PCR ran for 7 to 11 cycles. Per sample, CDR3-containing paired-end reads numbered at least 2.5 million. TCRdb used MiXCR to reprocess the 5' RACE reads, holding one entry per CDR3 protein. This table has 550,000 to 800,000 distinct CDR3 sequences, roughly 32% appearing once. The data were obtained in a study of blood T cells in healthy people across ages. The CDR3 extends over 14 amino acids. Germline V CDR1 and CDR2: MNHEY, SVGAGI. V shed 7 bases and J shed 4 bases, with 13 bases lying between them.

Sequenced sample: blood. The chain employs TRBV6-5 and TRBJ2-2; D perhaps matches TRBD2 (6 bases). The receptor's source is a woman of 80 years or more in good health. CDR3 DNA sequence: TGTGCCAGCATGGGGCAGGAGGGCACCGGGGAGCTGTTTTTT. Protein: CASMGQEGTGELFF.